Listed below are T cell receptor beta chains from one sample, sequenced in a study of T cell responses to AZD1222 COVID-19 vaccine. Measured with immunoSEQ multiplex PCR; TCRdb has only the in-frame clones, and not every one. The repertoire holds some 120,000 clones, 70% to 85% seen once, with over 5.5% in the top ten. Source: peripheral blood, taken on day 0 of AZD1222 vaccination. The receptors here all came from an adult in good health. Both conserved end residues are part of each CDR3. A D gene is named only where the DNA matches it firmly. For some rows the clone size is stated as once, few or many, or as a class when expanded; others skip it.

>TRBV5-4|TRBJ2-3|TRBD1|.
TGTGCCAGCAGCTTGGACAGGGGGCTTACAGATACGCAGTATTTT
CASSLDRGLTDTQYF
>TRBV29-1|TRBJ1-5|.|.
TGCAGCGTTGAACAAGGGAGCAATCAGCCCCAGCATTTT
CSVEQGSNQPQHF
>TRBV6-5|TRBJ2-7|.|.
TGTGCCAGCAGAGGTTACCCCGGATCCTTCGACGAGCAGTACTTC
CASRGYPGSFDEQYF
>TRBV11-2|TRBJ2-1|.|.
TGTGCCAGCTTCAGACTAGATTCCCCCCCCAATGAGCAGTTCTTC
CASFRLDSPPNEQFF
>TRBV7-2|TRBJ1-6|TRBD1|.
TGTGCCAGCAGCTTAAGACAGGGGCTTAATAGTAATTCACCCCTCCACTTT
CASSLRQGLNSNSPLHF
>TRBV19|TRBJ2-2|.|.
TGTGCCAGTAGTCGGAGCGGTTTGAACACCGGGGAGCTGTTTTTT
CASSRSGLNTGELFF
>TRBV9|TRBJ2-2|TRBD1|.
TGTGCCAGCAGCCCTGGGACAGGGGGCACCGGGGAGCTGTTTTTT
CASSPGTGGTGELFF
>TRBV7-8|TRBJ1-4|.|few
TGTGGGGGGCCGTATCAGGGAAATGAAAAACTGTTTTTT
CGGPYQGNEKLFF
>TRBV6-5|TRBJ2-3|.|once
TGTGCCAGCAGTTCACAGGCAGATACGCAGTATTTT
CASSSQADTQYF
>TRBV14|TRBJ1-6|.|.
TGTGCCAGCAGCCAAAGACCTGCTATTTCAGGGGCCTTTTCTGTACCCCTCCACTTT
CASSQRPAISGAFSVPLHF
>TRBV7-2|TRBJ1-2|.|.
TGTGCCAGCAGCTTTAGGAACTATGGCTACACCTTC
CASSFRNYGYTF
>TRBV28|TRBJ1-2|TRBD1|few
TGTGCCACCACCAGGGGGGGCGGCGGGCCTGCATATGGCTACACCTTC
CATTRGGGGPAYGYTF
>TRBV2|TRBJ2-5|.|.
TGTGCCAGCCAGTACCAAGAGACCCAGTACTTC
CASQYQETQYF
>TRBV5-6|TRBJ1-1|.|.
TGTGCCAGCAGCTTGGTCGTAGGGTTGTGGGGCACTGAAGCTTTCTTT
CASSLVVGLWGTEAFF
>TRBV7-8|TRBJ1-5|.|.
TGTGCCAGCAGCTTAGAGGTCAATCAGCCCCAGCATTTT
CASSLEVNQPQHF
>TRBV7-9|TRBJ2-7|.|.
TGTGCCAGCAGCTTAGCCGCGGGCAGCCCGGAGCAGTACTTC
CASSLAAGSPEQYF
>TRBV20-1|TRBJ1-4|TRBD1|.
TGCAGTGCTAGTTCCGGCACAGGGGCTGAAAAACTGTTTTTT
CSASSGTGAEKLFF
>TRBV2|TRBJ2-1|.|.
TGTGCCAGCAGTGCCGGGACATCCTCGATCGATGAGCAGTTCTTC
CASSAGTSSIDEQFF
>TRBV2|TRBJ2-5|TRBD1|.
TGTGCCCAGCGAGGACAGGGGTACCAAGAGACCCAGTACTTC
CAQRGQGYQETQYF
>TRBV6-1|TRBJ2-5|.|few
TGTGCCAGCAGTGAACTAGGCCCACAAGAGACCCAGTACTTC
CASSELGPQETQYF
>TRBV7-9|TRBJ1-3|TRBD1|.
TGTGCCAGCAGACCCGGGACAGGCTCTGGAAACACCATATATTTT
CASRPGTGSGNTIYF
>TRBV19|TRBJ1-2|.|few
TGTGCCAGTAGTATACCCGGGTCAGTGATCAACTATGGCTACACCTTC
CASSIPGSVINYGYTF